This T cell receptor (beta chain) was identified during a study of blood T cell repertoires in COVID-19. The ends lost 7 bases at V and 7 bases at J; junction bases unmatched: 10. The CDR3 consists of 14 residues. Looked up from germline, CDR1 is MDHEN and CDR2 is SYDVKM. Profiled with immunoSEQ multiplex PCR; TCRdb holds only in-frame clones, not every one. The sample holds 100,000 to 150,000 clones, under 90% seen once. This sequence was found in a man aged 55 to 69 with acute or convalescent COVID-19. V is TRBV28 and J is TRBJ1-5; 7 nucleotides match TRBD1. Sequencing was done on a sample of peripheral blood. The CDR3 DNA is TGTGCCAGCACGAGAGGGGGCCCGGGACAGCCCCAGCATTTT. Its protein product is CASTRGGPGQPQHF.